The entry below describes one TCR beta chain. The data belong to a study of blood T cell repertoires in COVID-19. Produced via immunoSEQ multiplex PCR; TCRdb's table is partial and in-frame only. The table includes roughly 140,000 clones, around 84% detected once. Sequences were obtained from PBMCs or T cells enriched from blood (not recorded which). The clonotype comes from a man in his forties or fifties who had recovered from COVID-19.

The CDR3 here is CASSEGGLAAETQYF. The DNA for the CDR3 is TGTGCCAGCAGTGAGGGGGGGTTAGCGGCCGAGACCCAGTACTTC. This chain uses TRBV2 with TRBJ2-5; TRBD2 agrees at 7 bases. CDR3 length: 15 residues. Germline loops: CDR1 SNHLY, CDR2 FYNNEI. Trimming at V came to 3 bases and at J to 5 bases, leaving 9 bases not matched to a gene.